The 30 T cell receptor delta chains reported below all come from one sample, sequenced in a study of γδ T cells in repeated Plasmodium falciparum infection. Flow sorting of PBMC yielded separate Vgamma9/Vdelta2+ and Vdelta2-negative gammadelta T cell populations for bulk repertoire analysis. TCRdb redid clone calling on the multiplex PCR reads using CATT. Counted here are 40,000 to 55,000 delta-chain clones, more than 1.5% occurring once; the ten biggest clones make up 24%. The source material was gamma-delta T cells from blood. These receptors were taken from a pool of human donors (malaria-infected and uninfected, not separated).

This clone occurred a few times. A read error likely explains why the TCRdb protein, taken from a much larger clone, differs from this DNA's translation at residue 15; the protein shown is translated from the DNA. This chain links TRAV38-2/DV8 with TRDJ2; D ambiguous. TCRdb lists no J gene, so it was determined here by aligning the DNA to germline. V lost 0 bases and J 4 bases, leaving 28 bases between the germline ends. The germline gives CDR1 TSESDYY, CDR2 QEAYKQQN. The CDR3 has 21 residues. In DNA form, the CDR3 reads TGTGCTTATAGGAGCGCGTTATTCTCCTCCCGTACTGTATTTTCGACAGCACAACTCTTCTTT. Translated, it gives CAYRSALFSSRTVFSTAQLFF.

Sample share makes this clone large. Additional DNA sequences in this sample encode the identical CDR3. The chain links TRDV1 to TRDJ1, with 12 bases fitting TRDD3. Trimming cost V 0 bases and J 0 bases; bases outside gene matches: 17. The CDR3 loop spans 22 amino acids. Germline lookup yields CDR1 TSWWSYY and CDR2 QGS. CDR3 sequence (DNA): TGTGCTCTTGGGGAACTCTGCCCTCATCTACTGGGGGATACCATATACACCGATAAACTCATCTTT. Protein: CALGELCPHLLGDTIYTDKLIF.

This clone was counted ten times or more. A far larger clone is just one base off, so this is likely a read error. Within the sample, other DNA sequences also encode this same CDR3. The J gene is TRDJ1, the V gene TRAV38-2/DV8; possibly TRDD3 for D (6 bases). The CDR3 is 19 residues long. From germline, CDR1 is TSESDYY and CDR2 QEAYKQQN. The CDR3 here is CAYRSQTWGLLPYTDKLIF. The CDR3 region has the DNA TGTGCTTATAGGAGCCAAACCTGGGGACTGCTACCGTACACCGATAAACTCATCTTC.

This clone has just a few counts. A far bigger clonotype differs at one base, so this is likely a read error. Other DNA sequences in this sample translate to the same CDR3. This chain joins TRDV1 and TRDJ2, with TRDD3 matching over 10 bases. In the absence of a J gene in TCRdb, the DNA was matched to germline to assign it here. The CDR3 has 22 residues. Germline CDR1 TSWWSYY, CDR2 QGS. V trimming: 2 bases; J trimming: 0 bases; junction bases outside the gene matches: 18. The CDR3: CALGEGRLPWGDTHSLTAQLFF. DNA for the CDR3: TGTGCTCTTGGGGAAGGGCGGCTCCCTTGGGGGGATACGCATTCTTTGACAGCACAACTCTTCTTT.

The V gene call reads TRDV1; no J gene was called; the table's D call, TRDD3, has no DNA check behind it. The CDR3 extends over 15 amino acids. In germline, CDR1 is TSWWSYY, CDR2 QGS. The CDR3 region has the DNA TGTGCTCTTGGGGAACGCCGAGGTTACTGGGGGCCCATAATCTTT. Its translation: CALGERRGYWGPIIF.

This clone turned up a few times. This DNA's translation and the protein TCRdb lists, from a much larger clone, do not match at residue 19, likely due to a read error; the protein shown is translated from the DNA. The chain employs TRDV1 and TRDJ1; TRDD2 or TRDD3 may be the D gene (5 bases each). TCRdb does not report a J gene; here it was assigned by matching the DNA to germline references. The CDR3 is 28 residues long. Deletions cut 0 bases from V and 7 bases from J, with 54 bases between. Per the germline V gene, CDR1 is TSWWSYY and CDR2 is QGS. The CDR3 is CALGELSHEAPVPGRVYWLPGVSIKLIF. DNA of the CDR3: TGTGCTCTTGGGGAACTCTCTCACGAGGCCCCCGTCCCAGGACGCGTTTACTGGCTTCCCGGTGTATCGATTAAACTCATCTTT.

As to this clone: This probably arose from a read error, given a far larger clone one base away. The same CDR3 is also encoded by other DNA sequences in this sample. The rearrangement links TRDV1 to TRDJ1; 9 nucleotides agree with TRDD3. The J gene is absent in TCRdb and was assigned here via DNA matching to germline. The CDR3 is 20 residues long. Germline CDR1 reads TSWWSYY; CDR2 reads QGS. This chain's CDR3 is CALGEPLSFWGIKVVSKLIF. The CDR3 DNA sequence: TGTGCTCTCGGGGAACCACTGAGTTTTTGGGGGATAAAAGTTGTTTCGAAACTCATCTTT.

As concerns this clone: This likely traces to a read error, being one base from a far larger clone. The sample has other DNA sequences that encode this CDR3 too. This chain uses TRDV1 with TRDJ1, with 9 bases matching TRDD3. As TCRdb names no J gene, one was assigned here on the basis of a DNA match to germline. Germline CDR1 TSWWSYY, CDR2 QGS. The CDR3 contains 25 residues. Here the CDR3 DNA reads TGTGCTCTTGGGGAATCACACTTCTTCTTCCCCTCCTTTCTGGGGGATTCGGGTTACACCGACAAACTCATCTTT. Protein product: CALGESHFFFPSFLGDSGYTDKLIF.

As to this clone: A far larger clone is just one base off, so this is likely a read error. Additional DNA sequences in this sample encode the identical CDR3. The rearrangement joins TRDV3 to TRDJ1, with D tentatively TRDD2 or TRDD3 (7 bases each). Germline CDR1 and CDR2: TVYSNPD and GDNSRS (reference sequence). This CDR3 has 17 amino acids. CDR3 nucleotides: TGTGCCTTAATTTCCTTCCTGCCGGCTGGGGGCCTCGATAAACTCATCTTC. It yields the protein CALISFLPAGGLDKLIF.

Regarding this clone: The likely explanation is a read error, given a far larger clone one base away. The sample contains more than one DNA sequence encoding this CDR3. The chain uses TRDV1 and TRDJ1, with TRDD3 identical over 12 bases. The J gene, absent from TCRdb, was called here by matching the DNA to germline. The CDR3 is made up of 21 amino acids. Looked up from germline, CDR1 is TSWWSYY and CDR2 is QGS. CDR3 sequence (DNA): TGTGCTCTTGGGGTCCCACGGGCCTTCTTTTATTACTGGGGGATACCCGACAAACTCATCTTT. It is translated as CALGVPRAFFYYWGIPDKLIF.

This clone was seen at least ten times. This likely stems from a read error, as it lies one base from a far larger clone. The genes are TRDV3 and TRDJ1, with 12 bases identical to TRDD3. Per germline, CDR1 TVYSNPD and CDR2 GDNSRS (reference sequence). CDR3 length equals 22 residues. CDR3 protein: CAFGRRNPYWGIQTTYTDKLTF. As DNA, the CDR3 is TGTGCCTTTGGGCGACGAAACCCGTACTGGGGGATACAAACCACGTACACCGATAAACTCACCTTT.

This clone was seen more than once but under ten times. The protein given by TCRdb reflects a much larger clone and differs at residue 6 from this DNA's translation, likely from a read error; the protein shown is the DNA's translation. The J gene is TRDJ1, the V gene TRDV2, with TRDD3 as a possible D gene (5 bases). Because TCRdb records no J gene, it was assigned here through a match of the DNA to germline. CDR3 length equals 15 residues. V lost 0 bases to trimming and J lost 4 bases, with 14 bases between them. The germline V gene has CDR1 GEAIGNYY and CDR2 EKD. This CDR3 is CACDTLGVPIDKLIF. The CDR3 DNA reads as TGTGCCTGTGACACCCTTGGGGTGCCTATCGATAAACTCATCTTT.

This clone appeared a few times. A far more abundant clone sits one base away, making this likely a read error. This sample includes further DNA sequences coding for the same CDR3. This sequence joins TRDV3 and TRDJ1, with D possibly being TRDD3 (5 bases). Germline V gene data show CDR1 as TVYSNPD and CDR2 as GDNSRS (reference sequence). V lost 0 bases, J lost 10 bases, and 18 bases lay in between. The CDR3 is 13 residues long. CDR3 nucleotide sequence: TGTGCCTTTAGTCGGGGTGATACCCGCAGACTCATCTTT. Encoded protein: CAFSRGDTRRLIF.

In this sample, this clone turned up many times. TCRdb's entry gives the protein of a much larger clone, which mismatches this DNA's translation at residue 10, likely from a read error; the protein reported here is translated from the DNA. The chain has TRDV3 and TRDJ1; TRDD3 matches at 7 bases. Unmatched junction bases numbered 25, after V lost 0 bases and J lost 0 bases. The germline gives CDR1 TVYSNPD, CDR2 GDNSRS (reference sequence). The CDR3 is 21 amino acids. The CDR3 DNA reads as TGTGCCTTTAGCTTTATAGAGACGGCCCACATCTTCTGGGGGGACACCGATAAACTCATCTTT. Protein: CAFSFIETAHIFWGDTDKLIF.

As for this clone: TCRdb lists the protein of a much larger clone for this DNA, which differs at residue 8, so this is likely a read error; the protein given here is translated from the DNA itself. This chain connects TRAV38-2/DV8 to TRDJ1; 12 nucleotides align to TRDD3. V shed 1 base and J 1 base; nucleotides not matched to a gene: 26. This CDR3 has 24 amino acids. Germline values: CDR1 TSESDYY, CDR2 QEAYKQQN. The CDR3 DNA reads TGTGCTTATAGGAGCTTCGAACACTTCCAAGCTACGTACTGGGGGATACCGGCCACCGATAAACTCATCTTT. It yields the protein CAYRSFEHFQATYWGIPATDKLIF.

In this sample, this clone turned up many times. This rearrangement joins TRDV1 to TRDJ1; 7 bases match TRDD3. Germline CDR1 TSWWSYY, CDR2 QGS. Trimming cost V 1 base and J 1 base; bases outside gene matches: 33. The CDR3 totals 25 residues. For the CDR3, the DNA is TGTGCTCTTGGGGAACCTCTTTTTGAAGACCCGAACTGGGGTCCCCCGAGGATCCTCACCGATAAACTCATCTTT. It encodes CALGEPLFEDPNWGPPRILTDKLIF.

This clone was seen repeatedly, ten times or more. The chain links TRDV1 to TRDJ1; 9 bases fit TRDD3. Matching the DNA to germline supplied the J gene, which TCRdb does not give. J was trimmed by 0 bases and V by 3 bases; bases with no gene match: 8. The CDR3 covers 17 residues. CDR1 TSWWSYY and CDR2 QGS come from the germline V gene. As DNA, the CDR3 is TGTGCTCTTGGGGACGAGACTGGGGGACCATACACCGATAAACTCATCTTT. It encodes CALGDETGGPYTDKLIF.

This clone was recorded a few times. TCRdb attributes to this sequence the protein of a much larger clone, which differs from the DNA translation at residue 8; a read error is likely, and the protein displayed is translated from the DNA. The chain couples TRDV1 to TRDJ1; 9 bases fit TRDD3. Matching the DNA to germline supplied the J gene, which TCRdb does not give. Germline CDR1 reads TSWWSYY; CDR2 reads QGS. Trimming at V came to 1 base and at J to 2 bases, leaving 38 bases not matched to a gene. The CDR3 contains 27 residues. The CDR3 sequence is CALGEPLSLAPKLGDTRRKGGTDKLIF. The CDR3 DNA follows: TGTGCTCTTGGGGAACCCCTCTCCCTAGCCCCCAAGCTAGGGGATACGCGGCGAAAGGGGGGTACCGATAAACTCATCTTT.

This clone was detected a few times. The protein given by TCRdb reflects a much larger clone and differs at residue 6 from this DNA's translation, likely from a read error; the protein shown is the DNA's translation. The rearrangement links TRDV1 to TRDJ4; D is possibly TRDD3 (6 bases). No J gene is reported in TCRdb; it was inferred here by comparing the DNA with germline. The germline V and J ends were trimmed by 5 bases and 2 bases, with 24 bases remaining between them. Germline loops: CDR1 TSWWSYY, CDR2 QGS. CDR3 size: 17 residues. CDR3 region: CALGTYPIRWGRRPLIF. The CDR3 nucleotides are TGTGCTCTTGGGACCTATCCTATCCGCTGGGGAAGGAGACCCCTGATCTTT.

Ten or more counts support this clone. The rearrangement joins TRDV1 to TRDJ1; the match to TRDD3 covers 8 bases. Per germline, CDR1 TSWWSYY and CDR2 QGS. The CDR3 spans 17 residues. J lost 0 bases, V lost 1 base, and 7 bases had no gene match. The CDR3 DNA reads TGTGCTCTTGGGGAACCTGCTGGGGGAAGTTACACCGATAAACTCATCTTT. Encoded protein: CALGEPAGGSYTDKLIF.

Points on this clone: A far larger clone differs by one base, so this is likely a read error. Different DNA sequences within this sample yield the same CDR3. The CDR3 sequence: CACDTVGSVKTSLGDSTDKLIF. The CDR3 DNA follows: TGTGCCTGTGACACGGTGGGCTCAGTGAAGACTTCACTGGGGGATTCAACCGATAAACTTATCTTT. The chain combines TRDV2 with TRDJ1, with TRDD3 identical over 10 bases. Germline V gives CDR1 GEAIGNYY, CDR2 EKD. The CDR3 loop spans 22 amino acids.

A word on this clone: Translating this DNA gives a protein that differs at residue 17 from the TCRdb one, which belongs to a much larger clone; a read error is likely, and the protein shown is this translation. The rearrangement uses TRDV1 and TRDJ1; 7 bases line up with TRDD3. The J gene is not listed in TCRdb, so it was assigned here from a DNA match to germline. Germline values: CDR1 TSWWSYY, CDR2 QGS. The CDR3 has 22 residues. V shed 0 bases, J shed 5 bases, and the junction held 27 bases outside the gene matches. The CDR3 nucleotides are TGTGCTCTTGGGGAACTAAAAGCCCATCTACTTAGACTGGGGTTGTTAAGTGATAAACTCATCTTT. Translation: CALGELKAHLLRLGLLSDKLIF.

This clone was seen ten or more times. This DNA's translation and the protein TCRdb lists, from a much larger clone, do not match at residue 13, likely due to a read error; the protein shown is translated from the DNA. The chain employs TRDV3 and TRDJ1; 13 bases match TRDD3. Per the germline V gene, CDR1 is TVYSNPD and CDR2 is GDNSRS (reference sequence). J gave up 3 bases and V 2 bases, and 15 bases lay outside the gene matches. The CDR3 contains 18 residues. CDR3 bases: TGTGCCTTTGGAGGGCTTTACTGGGGGATACGAAAAGCCGATAAACTCATCTTT. Amino acids: CAFGGLYWGIRKADKLIF.

The gene calls are TRDV2 and TRDJ1; D might be TRDD3 (6 bases). Germline matching of the DNA provided the J gene here, since TCRdb leaves it blank. V dropped 4 bases and J dropped 3 bases, with 26 bases sitting between them. The CDR3 sequence is 18 residues long. Germline assignment: CDR1 GEAIGNYY and CDR2 EKD. The CDR3 here is CACEPLGGALGTPDKLIF. The CDR3 DNA sequence: TGTGCCTGTGAACCCTTGGGTGGGGCTCTGGGGACGCCCGATAAACTCATCTTT.

Remarks on this clone: TCRdb's protein, taken from a much larger clone, differs from this DNA's translation at residue 11, likely owing to a read error; the protein displayed comes from the DNA. This rearrangement joins TRDV1 to TRDJ1, with 7 bases identical to TRDD3. Because TCRdb records no J gene, it was assigned here through a match of the DNA to germline. The CDR3 runs 22 residues. Germline CDR1 reads TSWWSYY; CDR2 reads QGS. J gave up 0 bases and V 0 bases, and 22 bases lay outside the gene matches. The CDR3 spells CALGELPPYLITGALYTDKLIF. CDR3 sequence (DNA): TGTGCTCTTGGGGAACTCCCCCCCTACTTGATTACTGGGGCCTTGTACACCGATAAACTCATCTTT.

With regard to this clone: TCRdb pairs this DNA with a much larger clone's protein that differs at residue 3, likely a read error; the protein shown was translated from the DNA. V and J are TRDV1 and TRDJ1, with a tentative D call TRDD3 (8 bases). TCRdb supplies no J gene; here it was assigned by aligning the nucleotide sequence to germline. The CDR3 consists of 22 residues. Trimming pared 10 bases from V and 1 base from J, leaving 40 bases between. Germline V gene lookup returns CDR1 TSWWSYY and CDR2 QGS. CDR3 sequence (DNA): TGTGCTCCTGAATCCGCGCTTGGCCTTCCTTGGGTCTGGGGGAGGGGCACCGATAAACTCATCTTT. It is translated as CAPESALGLPWVWGRGTDKLIF.

Points on this clone: The protein given by TCRdb reflects a much larger clone and differs at residue 14 from this DNA's translation, likely from a read error; the protein shown is the DNA's translation. This chain links TRDV1 with TRDJ1; the D gene could be TRDD2 or TRDD3 (5 bases each). Germline matching of the DNA provided the J gene here, since TCRdb leaves it blank. Deletions cut 1 base from V and 1 base from J, with 34 bases between. The CDR3 covers 23 residues. CDR1 TSWWSYY and CDR2 QGS come from the germline V gene. DNA of the CDR3: TGTGCTCTTGGGGAACAAGTTTTCCTTTCATTTCCACTGGAGGACCGTTGCACCGATAAACTCATCTTT. Translation gives CALGEQVFLSFPLEDRCTDKLIF.

This clone was seen repeatedly, ten times or more. TCRdb pairs this DNA with a much larger clone's protein that differs at residue 11, likely a read error; the protein shown was translated from the DNA. The V and J genes are TRDV3 and TRDJ1; 10 bases match TRDD3. Here the J gene came from matching the DNA to germline, since TCRdb omits it. The CDR3 sequence is 20 residues long. CDR1 and CDR2 (germline): TVYSNPD, GDNSRS (reference sequence). V was pared by 2 bases and J by 1 base, with 22 bases of the junction left unmatched. The CDR3 sequence: CAFQRPLLGDAHEGTDKLIF. CDR3 bases: TGTGCCTTTCAGCGCCCGCTACTGGGGGATGCGCATGAGGGCACCGATAAACTCATCTTT.

On this clone itself: A far larger clone is only one base removed, so a read error is likely. Other DNA sequences in the same sample also yield this CDR3. This chain connects TRDV1 to TRDJ1, with D perhaps being TRDD2 or TRDD3 (7 bases each). The J gene, not given by TCRdb, was assigned here from a germline match of the nucleotide sequence. The CDR3 is 22 amino acids. Germline CDR1 and CDR2: TSWWSYY and QGS. The germline V and J ends were trimmed by 4 bases and 2 bases, with 35 bases remaining between them. The CDR3 region has the DNA TGTGCTCTTGGGGCCCTCGGAGGCTTCCTAACGTGGGGGAAGCCTTATACCGATAAACTCATCTTT. Translating it yields CALGALGGFLTWGKPYTDKLIF.

This clone has at least ten counts. The V call is TRDV3, the J call TRDJ1, with 9 nucleotides matching TRDD3. The junction had 9 bases not matched to a gene; V was cut back by 2 bases and J by 5 bases. The CDR3 is 14 residues long. Germline-derived CDR1 and CDR2 are TVYSNPD and GDNSRS (reference sequence). CDR3 in amino acids: CAFAVGIRSDKLIF. CDR3 bases: TGTGCCTTTGCTGTGGGGATACGAAGTGATAAACTCATCTTT.